The rows below give T cell receptor beta chains drawn from one sample of a study of T cells in Graves' hyperthyroidism and ophthalmopathy. TCRdb reprocessed the multiplex PCR reads via MiXCR and lists one record per CDR3 protein. Of hundreds of thousands of distinct CDR3 sequences listed, 15% to 20% are singletons. Input material: blood. Every receptor here comes from a man between 35 and 55 years old with Graves' ophthalmopathy. Both conserved end residues are part of each CDR3. The order of the fields is D gene, clone size, J gene, V gene, CDR3 protein, CDR3 DNA. A D gene is named only where the DNA matches it firmly. Rows may omit the clone size; those that give it use once, few, many or a size class.

>.|few|TRBJ2-1|TRBV14
CASSQTLGVNEQFF
TGTGCCAGCAGCCAAACGCTAGGTGTAAATGAGCAGTTCTTC
>.|few|TRBJ1-1|TRBV4-3
CASSPSTGGVNTEAFF
TGCGCCAGCAGCCCGTCGACAGGAGGAGTTAACACTGAAGCTTTCTTT
>TRBD2|few|TRBJ2-1|TRBV29-1
CSVLAGGTVEQFF
TGCAGCGTCCTAGCGGGGGGAACAGTTGAGCAGTTCTTC
>.|many|TRBJ2-5|TRBV30
CAWSARETQYF
TGTGCCTGGAGTGCGAGAGAGACCCAGTACTTC
>TRBD2|few|TRBJ2-3|TRBV7-2
CASSLARAGGPQADTQYF
TGTGCCAGCAGCTTAGCGAGAGCGGGAGGGCCCCAGGCAGATACGCAGTATTTT
>.|few|TRBJ1-3|TRBV20-1
CSARDGNRVISGNTIYF
TGCAGTGCTAGAGATGGAAACAGGGTTATCTCTGGAAACACCATATATTTT
>TRBD1|.|TRBJ2-3|TRBV6-6
CASSYQGQLTDTQYF
TGTGCCAGCAGTTACCAGGGACAGCTCACAGATACGCAGTATTTT
>TRBD2|.|TRBJ2-1|TRBV7-2
CASSPRLGLAGGYNEQFF
TGTGCCAGCAGCCCACGCCTTGGACTAGCGGGAGGGTACAATGAGCAGTTCTTC
>TRBD2|.|TRBJ2-2|TRBV4-1
CASTDVAGTGELFF
TGCGCCAGCACCGACGTAGCGGGGACCGGGGAGCTGTTTTTT
>.|many|TRBJ1-1|TRBV18
CASSEGERLNTEAFF
TGTGCCAGCTCAGAAGGAGAGCGGTTGAACACTGAAGCTTTCTTT
>TRBD2|.|TRBJ2-3|TRBV28
CASSFGGRGFSTDTQYF
TGTGCCAGCAGTTTTGGGGGGAGGGGATTTAGCACAGATACGCAGTATTTT
>TRBD2|few|TRBJ2-5|TRBV20-1
CSARDTLAGAQETQYF
TGCAGTGCTAGAGATACCCTAGCGGGGGCACAAGAGACCCAGTACTTC
>.|many|TRBJ1-2|TRBV6-1
CASSRGLDYGYTF
TGTGCCAGCAGTAGGGGCCTAGATTATGGCTACACCTTC
>TRBD2|few|TRBJ2-2|TRBV2
CASSWAGGQNTGELFF
TGTGCCAGCAGCTGGGCGGGGGGGCAGAACACCGGGGAGCTGTTTTTT
>TRBD1|.|TRBJ1-2|TRBV30
CAWSPQGTPFNYGYTF
TGTGCCTGGAGTCCACAGGGGACACCCTTTAACTATGGCTACACCTTC
>.|many|TRBJ1-1|TRBV7-2
CASSSGRNQMNTEAFF
TGTGCCAGCAGCTCCGGACGGAATCAAATGAACACTGAAGCTTTCTTT
>.|many|TRBJ1-2|TRBV30
CAWRRKGAYGYTF
TGTGCCTGGAGGCGAAAGGGCGCCTATGGCTACACCTTC
>TRBD2|many|TRBJ2-1|TRBV5-1
CASRTLAGAGDEQFF
TGCGCCAGCAGAACCCTAGCGGGGGCGGGGGATGAGCAGTTCTTC